The T cell receptor beta chain described here comes from a study of chemoradiotherapy in HPV16-positive cancers. About this clone: What it recognizes is unknown.

From germline, CDR1 is MNHEY and CDR2 SMNVEV (reference sequence). Trimming left V 3 bases short and J 7 bases short, with 13 bases between. CDR3 length: 15 residues. The table came from immunoSEQ multiplex PCR; TCRdb's copy has only in-frame clones and leaves some out. The sample contains 20,000 or so clones, approximately 84% of which appear only once. Study outcomes and limitations: The functional HPV-specific definition rests on just two HPV16-positive patients. Non-HPV-specific T cells did not expand in tumors during treatment, whereas candidate HPV-specific clones and E7-related motifs did.

The sample consisted of blood, taken from a patient who underwent chemoradiotherapy. The J gene is TRBJ1-6, the V gene TRBV27; D possibly corresponds to TRBD1 (5 bases). This TCR derives from a human donor with HPV-associated anogenital cancer. The CDR3 sequence is CASSFAGRGNSPLHF. CDR3 DNA sequence: TGTGCCAGCAGTTTCGCTGGACGGGGGAATTCACCCCTCCACTTT.